In this sample, the clone carrying this T cell receptor beta chain turned up once. Its antigen remains unknown. The data were taken from a study of T cell responses to AZD1222 COVID-19 vaccine. Findings of the study overall: Among vaccine-associated CD4 TCRs, coverage spanned spike, with dominance at 160-218 and 743-854. A mostly white British donor set with more females was recruited, and clonal diversity was possibly underestimated.

Timing groups of about 4 and about 12 weeks for second doses were pooled. Produced via immunoSEQ multiplex PCR; TCRdb's table is partial and in-frame only. In the table there are approximately 150,000 clones, roughly nine tenths of which are singletons. Germline V CDR1 and CDR2: LNHDA, SQIVND (reference sequence). The CDR3 runs to 15 residues. V trimming: 7 bases; J trimming: 5 bases; junction bases outside the gene matches: 9. This chain uses TRBV19 with TRBJ2-2; 8 nucleotides align to TRBD2. The receptor was isolated from an adult who received the AZD1222 COVID-19 vaccine. The sequencing here drew on peripheral blood, taken 28 days after the second AZD1222 dose. This CDR3 reads CASTTSGSGTGELFF. The CDR3 DNA reads TGTGCCAGTACAACCAGCGGGAGCGGGACCGGGGAGCTGTTTTTT.